Detailed here is one T cell receptor (beta chain). This CDR3 is built from 15 residues. Trimming pared 2 bases from V and 3 bases from J, leaving 13 bases between. CDR1 is MNHEY and CDR2 is SVGAGI in the germline V gene. The data derive from a study of radiotherapy plus CTLA-4 blockade in lung cancer. Method: immunoSEQ multiplex PCR; TCRdb's copy keeps in-frame clones and lacks some. The table lists some 50,000 clones, almost 85% of them singletons. The sample in question was peripheral blood, obtained from a patient treated with radiotherapy plus ipilimumab. This rearrangement joins TRBV6-5 to TRBJ1-1, with a tentative D call TRBD1 (6 bases). The clonotype originates from a human donor with non-small cell lung cancer whose response to radiotherapy plus ipilimumab could not be evaluated. The CDR3 bases are TGTGCCAGCAGTTACGGGGGGGGCCGATACACTGAAGCTTTCTTT. As protein: CASSYGGGRYTEAFF.